This T cell receptor (beta chain) was captured in a study of cytomegalovirus exposure and HLA in healthy donors. Germline lookup yields CDR1 SGHTA and CDR2 FQGNSA. This CDR3 region has 16 residues. Trimming at V came to 0 bases and at J to 2 bases, leaving 7 bases not matched to a gene. As for this clone: Its specificity is unknown.

General study findings and limits: It was likely that a cluster of highly shared sequence variants was a sequencing artifact. An ancestry cluster, one associated with Asian ancestry, reportedly showed fewer N-insertions than the 666-donor mean in a later analysis.

The PCR employed 60 Vbeta primers together with 13 Jbeta primers. The assay was immunoSEQ multiplex PCR, and TCRdb's table has in-frame clones only and misses some. The sample consists of roughly 120,000 clones, 74% of them appearing once. The chain joins TRBV7-2 to TRBJ2-7; 7 nucleotides line up with TRBD2. Material: PBMCs. The source of this sequence is a woman aged 40 to 55 in good health and CMV-seropositive. The CDR3 DNA is TGTGCCAGCAGCTTAGCCCCGGGACTACCAACCTACGAGCAGTACTTC. Protein: CASSLAPGLPTYEQYF.